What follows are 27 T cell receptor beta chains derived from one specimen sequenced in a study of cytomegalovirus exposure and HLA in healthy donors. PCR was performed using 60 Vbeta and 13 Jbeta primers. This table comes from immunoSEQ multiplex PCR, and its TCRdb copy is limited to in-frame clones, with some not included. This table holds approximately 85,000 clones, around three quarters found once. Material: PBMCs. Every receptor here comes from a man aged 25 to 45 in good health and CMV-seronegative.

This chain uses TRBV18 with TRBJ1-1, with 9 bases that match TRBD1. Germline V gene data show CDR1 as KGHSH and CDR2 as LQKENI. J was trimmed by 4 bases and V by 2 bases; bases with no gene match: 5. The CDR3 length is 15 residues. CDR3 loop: CASSPATGGSTEAFF. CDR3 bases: TGTGCCAGCTCACCAGCGACAGGGGGTAGCACTGAAGCTTTCTTT.

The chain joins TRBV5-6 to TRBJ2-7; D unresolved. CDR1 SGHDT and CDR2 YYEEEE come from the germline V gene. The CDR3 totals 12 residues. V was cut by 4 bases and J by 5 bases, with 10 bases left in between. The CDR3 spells CASSLISDEQYF. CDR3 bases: TGTGCCAGCAGCCTGATAAGCGACGAGCAGTACTTC.

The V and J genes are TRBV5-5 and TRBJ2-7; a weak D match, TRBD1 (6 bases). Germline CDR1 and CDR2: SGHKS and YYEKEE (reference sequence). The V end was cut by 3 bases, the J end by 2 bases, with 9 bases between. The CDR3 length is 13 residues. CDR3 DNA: TGTGCCAGCAGCTGGAGACAGGCCTACGAGCAGTACTTC. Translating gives CASSWRQAYEQYF.

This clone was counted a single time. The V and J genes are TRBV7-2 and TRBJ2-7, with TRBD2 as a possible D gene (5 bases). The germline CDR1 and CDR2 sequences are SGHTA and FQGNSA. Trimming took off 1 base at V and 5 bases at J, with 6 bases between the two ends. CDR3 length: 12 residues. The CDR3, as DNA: TGTGCCAGCAGCTTAGATAGCGACGAGCAGTACTTC. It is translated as CASSLDSDEQYF.

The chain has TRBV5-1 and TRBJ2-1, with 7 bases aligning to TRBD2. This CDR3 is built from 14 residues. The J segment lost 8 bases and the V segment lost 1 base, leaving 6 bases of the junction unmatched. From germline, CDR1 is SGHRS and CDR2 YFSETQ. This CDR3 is CASSLWEGLHEQFF. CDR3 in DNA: TGCGCCAGCAGCTTGTGGGAGGGCCTCCATGAGCAGTTCTTC. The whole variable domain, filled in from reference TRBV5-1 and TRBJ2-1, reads KAGVTQTPRYLIKTRGQQVTLSCSPISGHRSVSWYQQTPGQGLQFLFEYFSETQRNKGNFPGRFSGRQFSNSRSEMNVSTLELGDSALYLCASSLWEGLHEQFFGPGTRLTVL.

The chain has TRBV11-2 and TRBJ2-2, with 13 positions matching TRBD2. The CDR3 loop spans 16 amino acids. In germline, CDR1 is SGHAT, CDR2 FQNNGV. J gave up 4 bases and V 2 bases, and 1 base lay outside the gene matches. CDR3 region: CASSLWTSGGTGELFF. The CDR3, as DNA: TGTGCCAGCAGCTTATGGACTAGCGGGGGCACCGGGGAGCTGTTTTTT.

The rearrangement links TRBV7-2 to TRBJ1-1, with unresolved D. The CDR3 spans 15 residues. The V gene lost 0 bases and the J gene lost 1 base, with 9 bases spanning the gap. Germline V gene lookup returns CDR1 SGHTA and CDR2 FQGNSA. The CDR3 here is CASSLAATPNTEAFF. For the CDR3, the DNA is TGTGCCAGCAGCTTAGCGGCGACACCGAACACTGAAGCTTTCTTT. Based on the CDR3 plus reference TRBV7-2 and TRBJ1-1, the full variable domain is GAGVSQSPSNKVTEKGKDVELRCDPISGHTALYWYRQSLGQGLEFLIYFQGNSAPDKSGLPSDRFSAERTGGSVSTLTIQRTQQEDSAVYLCASSLAATPNTEAFFGQGTRLTVV.

For the CDR3, the DNA is TGTGCCAGCAGTGAAGCGGCAGGGGGCGGATACGAGCAGTACTTC. It yields the protein CASSEAAGGGYEQYF. The rearrangement uses TRBV6-1 and TRBJ2-5; TRBD1 matches 8 bases. The J call may be incorrect, as the DNA end agrees better with TRBJ2-7. The CDR3 length is 15 residues. Germline V CDR1 and CDR2: MNHNS, SASEGT.

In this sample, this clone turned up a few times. CDR3 DNA sequence: TGCGCCAGCAGCCAAGAGTCACTGTGGGGAGAATACAGGGTGTTTTTT. It yields the protein CASSQESLWGEYRVFF. The chain combines TRBV4-1 with TRBJ1-4; tentative D call: TRBD1 (6 bases). CDR1 and CDR2 from the germline V gene are MGHRA and YSYEKL. The CDR3 loop spans 16 amino acids. V was clipped by 0 bases and J by 15 bases, with 23 bases between them.

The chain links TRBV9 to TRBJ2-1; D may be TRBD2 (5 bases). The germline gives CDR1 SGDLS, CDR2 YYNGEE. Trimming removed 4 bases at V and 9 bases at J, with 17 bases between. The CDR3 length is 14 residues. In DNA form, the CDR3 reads TGTGCCAGCAGCCCCCGTATAGCGAAAGCTGAGCAGTTCTTC. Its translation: CASSPRIAKAEQFF.

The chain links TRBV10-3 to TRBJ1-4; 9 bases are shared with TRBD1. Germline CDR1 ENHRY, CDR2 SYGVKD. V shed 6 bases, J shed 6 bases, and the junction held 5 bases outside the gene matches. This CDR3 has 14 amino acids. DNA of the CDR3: TGTGCCATCAGGGGGACAGGGCTAGATGAAAAACTGTTTTTT. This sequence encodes CAIRGTGLDEKLFF.

The CDR3 nucleotides are TGTGCCAGCAGCATCGGGACAGTTATCAATCAGCCCCAGCATTTT. The encoded protein is CASSIGTVINQPQHF. The V and J genes are TRBV5-6 and TRBJ1-5, with TRBD1 matching over 7 bases. The V gene's germline CDR1 is SGHDT and CDR2 YYEEEE. With V trimmed by 4 bases and J by 3 bases, 7 bases remained unmatched. This CDR3 has 15 residues.

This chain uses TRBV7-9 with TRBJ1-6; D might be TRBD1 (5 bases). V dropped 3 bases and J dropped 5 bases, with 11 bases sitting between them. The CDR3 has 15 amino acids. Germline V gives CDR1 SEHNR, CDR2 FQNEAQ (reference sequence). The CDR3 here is CASSLGPQNNSPLHF. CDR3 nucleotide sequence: TGTGCCAGCAGCTTGGGGCCCCAAAATAATTCACCCCTCCACTTT. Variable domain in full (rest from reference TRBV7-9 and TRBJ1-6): DTGVSQNPRHKITKRGQNVTFRCDPISEHNRLYWYRQTLGQGPEFLTYFQNEAQLEKSRLLSDRFSAERPKGSFSTLEIQRTEQGDSAMYLCASSLGPQNNSPLHFGNGTRLTVT.

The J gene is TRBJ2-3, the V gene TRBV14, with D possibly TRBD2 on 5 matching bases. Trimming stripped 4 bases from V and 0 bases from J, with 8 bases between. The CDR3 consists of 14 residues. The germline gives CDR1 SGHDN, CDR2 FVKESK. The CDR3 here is CASSPRTSTDTQYF. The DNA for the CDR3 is TGTGCCAGCAGCCCTCGGACTAGCACAGATACGCAGTATTTT.

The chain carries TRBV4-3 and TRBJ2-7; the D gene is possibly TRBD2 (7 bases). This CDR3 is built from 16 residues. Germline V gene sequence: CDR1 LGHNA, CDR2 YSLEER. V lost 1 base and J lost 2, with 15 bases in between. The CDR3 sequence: CASSQVGGHTPYEQYF. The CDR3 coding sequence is TGCGCCAGCAGCCAAGTCGGGGGGCATACCCCCTACGAGCAGTACTTC.

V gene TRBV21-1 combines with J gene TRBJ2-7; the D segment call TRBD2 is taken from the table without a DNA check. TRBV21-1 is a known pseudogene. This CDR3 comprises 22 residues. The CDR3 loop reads CASSLRQAGRPGLAGAVYEQYF. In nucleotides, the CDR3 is TGTGCCAGCAGCCTTAGGCAAGCAGGGAGACCCGGACTAGCGGGCGCCGTCTACGAGCAGTACTTC.

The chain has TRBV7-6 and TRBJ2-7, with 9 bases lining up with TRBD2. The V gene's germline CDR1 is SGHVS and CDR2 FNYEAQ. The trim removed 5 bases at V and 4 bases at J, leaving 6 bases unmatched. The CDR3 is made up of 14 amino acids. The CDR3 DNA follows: TGTGCCAGCAGCCTAGACGCGGGAGGGTACGAGCAGTACTTC. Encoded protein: CASSLDAGGYEQYF. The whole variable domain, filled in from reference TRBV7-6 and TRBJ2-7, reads GAGVSQSPRYKVTKRGQDVALRCDPISGHVSLYWYRQALGQGPEFLTYFNYEAQQDKSGLPNDRFSAERPEGSISTLTIQRTEQRDSAMYRCASSLDAGGYEQYFGPGTRLTVT.

The CDR3 sequence: CAWSPKQGAGNTIYF. The CDR3 region has the DNA TGTGCCTGGAGTCCAAAACAGGGGGCTGGAAACACCATATATTTT. J is TRBJ1-3 and V is TRBV30, with 8 bases lining up with TRBD1. The CDR3 extends over 15 amino acids. CDR1 GTSNPN and CDR2 SVGIG come from the germline V gene (reference sequence). Germline trimming cut 2 bases from V and 2 bases from J; bases unmatched to any gene: 5. Supplemented by reference TRBV30 and TRBJ1-3, the full variable domain reads SQTIHQWPATLVQPVGSPLSLECTVEGTSNPNLYWYRQAAGRGLQLLFYSVGIGQISSEVPQNLSASRPQDRQFILSSKKLLLSDSGFYLCAWSPKQGAGNTIYFGEGSWLTVV.

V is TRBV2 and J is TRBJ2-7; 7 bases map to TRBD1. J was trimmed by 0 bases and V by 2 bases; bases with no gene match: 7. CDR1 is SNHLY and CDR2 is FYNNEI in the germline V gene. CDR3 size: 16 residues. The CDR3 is CASSEIFRDSSYEQYF. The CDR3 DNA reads TGTGCCAGCAGTGAAATCTTCCGGGACAGCTCCTACGAGCAGTACTTC.

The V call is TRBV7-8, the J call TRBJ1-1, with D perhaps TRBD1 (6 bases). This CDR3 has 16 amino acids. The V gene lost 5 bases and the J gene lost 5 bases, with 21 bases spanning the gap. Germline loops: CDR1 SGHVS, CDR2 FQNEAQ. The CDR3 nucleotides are TGTGCCAGCAGCCTAGGTGTCAGCGGGGGCTGGACTGAAGCTTTCTTT. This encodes CASSLGVSGGWTEAFF.

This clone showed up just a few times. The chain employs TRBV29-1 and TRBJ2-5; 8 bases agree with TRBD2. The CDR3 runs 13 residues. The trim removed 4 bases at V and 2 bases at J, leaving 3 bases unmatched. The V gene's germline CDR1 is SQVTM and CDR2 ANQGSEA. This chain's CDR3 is CSVVTSEQETQYF. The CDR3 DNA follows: TGCAGCGTTGTGACTAGCGAGCAAGAGACCCAGTACTTC.

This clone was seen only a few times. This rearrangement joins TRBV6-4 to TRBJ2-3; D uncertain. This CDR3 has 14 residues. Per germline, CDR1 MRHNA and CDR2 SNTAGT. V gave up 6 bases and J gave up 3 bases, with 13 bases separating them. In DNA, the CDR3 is TGTGCCAGCAGCCCCGCCGATGAGACAGATACGCAGTATTTT. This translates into CASSPADETDTQYF.

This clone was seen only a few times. CDR3 sequence: CASSRDGQGLISGANVLTF. For the CDR3, the DNA is TGCGCCAGCAGCCGGGATGGACAGGGTTTGATCTCTGGGGCCAACGTCCTGACTTTC. The rearrangement joins TRBV5-1 to TRBJ2-6, with 8 positions matching TRBD1. Per the germline V gene, CDR1 is SGHRS and CDR2 is YFSETQ. V trimming: 4 bases; J trimming: 0 bases; junction bases outside the gene matches: 12. The CDR3 is 19 residues long.

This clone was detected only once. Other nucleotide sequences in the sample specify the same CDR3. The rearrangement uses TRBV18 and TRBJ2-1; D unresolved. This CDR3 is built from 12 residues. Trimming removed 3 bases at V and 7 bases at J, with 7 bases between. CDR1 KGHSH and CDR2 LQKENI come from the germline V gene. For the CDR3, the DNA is TGTGCCAGCTCACCGCTAGGAAATGAGCAGTTCTTC. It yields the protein CASSPLGNEQFF.

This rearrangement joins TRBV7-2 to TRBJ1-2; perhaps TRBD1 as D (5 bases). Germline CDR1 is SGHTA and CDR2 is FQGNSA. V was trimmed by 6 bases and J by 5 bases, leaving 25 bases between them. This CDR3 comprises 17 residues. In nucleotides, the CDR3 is TGTGCCAGCAGACATCACCCCACCGAGGCAGGGCGATATGGCTACACCTTC. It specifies CASRHHPTEAGRYGYTF.

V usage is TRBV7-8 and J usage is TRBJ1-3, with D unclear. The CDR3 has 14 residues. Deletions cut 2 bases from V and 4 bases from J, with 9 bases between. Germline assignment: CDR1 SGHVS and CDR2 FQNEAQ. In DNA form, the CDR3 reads TGTGCCAGCAGCTTATCGCGGGCGGGAAACACCATATATTTT. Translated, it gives CASSLSRAGNTIYF.

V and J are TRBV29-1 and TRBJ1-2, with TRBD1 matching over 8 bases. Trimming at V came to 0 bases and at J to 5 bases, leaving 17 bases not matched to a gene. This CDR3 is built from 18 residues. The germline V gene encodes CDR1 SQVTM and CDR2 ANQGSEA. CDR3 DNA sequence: TGCAGCGTTGAAGAGTCTTGGCAGGGGGCGCGACCCACGTATGGCTACACCTTC. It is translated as CSVEESWQGARPTYGYTF. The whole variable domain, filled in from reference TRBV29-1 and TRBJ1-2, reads SAVISQKPSRDICQRGTSLTIQCQVDSQVTMMFWYRQQPGQSLTLIATANQGSEATYESGFVIDKFPISRPNLTFSTLTVSNMSPEDSSIYLCSVEESWQGARPTYGYTFGSGTRLTVV.